The rows below give T cell receptor beta chains drawn from one sample of a study of identical twins. One entry per CDR3 protein results from TCRdb running MiXCR on the 5' RACE reads. The profile shows 1.5 million to 2 million distinct CDR3 sequences, around a third of them singletons. Input material: cord blood. The receptor set was obtained from a newborn girl in good health. Both conserved end residues are part of each CDR3. D genes are given only for firm matches. Size tells how often a clone was seen (once, few, many) or the class of an expanded clone, and some rows leave it out.

TRBD2	TRBV29-1	TRBJ2-3	many	TGCAGCGTGGGTAGCGGGAGGGCCGGAGGAACAGATACGCAGTATTTT	CSVGSGRAGGTDTQYF
NA	TRBV4-1	TRBJ1-1	NA	TGCGCCAGCAGCCCCCTTCGGGCCCTGAACACTGAAGCTTTCTTT	CASSPLRALNTEAFF
TRBD2	TRBV28	TRBJ2-7	few	TGTGCCAGCAGTTCGCTTGGGGCGGGGGCCTACGAGCAGTACTTC	CASSSLGAGAYEQYF
NA	TRBV2	TRBJ2-3	NA	TGTGCCAGGGGGTATGTGGGGGGCACAGATACGCAGTATTTT	CARGYVGGTDTQYF
NA	TRBV6-6	TRBJ2-5	NA	TGTGCCAGCAGTTATGGCCGACTGGTGGGTTACCAAGAGACCCAGTACTTC	CASSYGRLVGYQETQYF
NA	TRBV4-2	TRBJ2-4	NA	TGTGCCAGCAGCCAAGGCTTCGAGACTTCGGGGGAGCAGTACTTC	CASSQGFETSGEQYF
NA	TRBV20-1	TRBJ2-1	NA	TGCAGTGCCGACGGGATACTTCGTTACGAGCAGTTCTTC	CSADGILRYEQFF
TRBD1	TRBV5-1	TRBJ1-2	many	TGTGCCAGCAGCCGGACAGGGGACTATGGCTACACCTTC	CASSRTGDYGYTF
NA	TRBV2	TRBJ1-2	NA	TGTGCCAGCAGTCCTCCTTCCGGACCCAATAACTATGGCTACACCTTC	CASSPPSGPNNYGYTF
NA	TRBV29-1	TRBJ2-7	NA	TGCAGCTCCAGGGGGGCGACCTACAATGAGCAGTACTTC	CSSRGATYNEQYF
TRBD1	TRBV20-1	TRBJ2-1	NA	TGCAGTGCTAGGATCCACGAGACAGGGGCCTACAATGAGCAGTTCTTC	CSARIHETGAYNEQFF
NA	TRBV29-1	TRBJ1-2	many	TGCAGCGTTGAAGATCCCCGTAGGGAATATGGCTACACCTTC	CSVEDPRREYGYTF
NA	TRBV24-1	TRBJ1-5	few	TGTGCCACCAGTGCCCCTGATGTATTGACCCAGCATTTT	CATSAPDVLTQHF
TRBD1	TRBV7-9	TRBJ2-1	few	TGTGCCAGCAGCTCCCCCACACTTCTCGGGACAGGGTATTACAATGAGCAGTTCTTC	CASSSPTLLGTGYYNEQFF
TRBD1	TRBV7-8	TRBJ1-4	NA	TGTGCCAGCAGCTTATTCCCGGACAGGGGGCGCCCGTTAGATGAAAAACTGTTTTTT	CASSLFPDRGRPLDEKLFF
NA	TRBV12-3/TRBV12-4	TRBJ2-2	few	TGTGCCAGCAGTCCCATGGGTAACACCGGGGAGCTGTTTTTT	CASSPMGNTGELFF
NA	TRBV12-3/TRBV12-4	TRBJ2-1	few	TGTGCCAGCAGTTTTGGGACCGCCCAAGAGACCCAGTTCTTC	CASSFGTAQETQFF
NA	TRBV24-1	TRBJ2-5	few	TGTGCCACCAGTGATTTTCAGGGCCCAGAGACCCAGTACTTC	CATSDFQGPETQYF
NA	TRBV12-3/TRBV12-4	TRBJ2-3	few	TGTGCCAGCAGTGTTCAGACAGTGCTCACAGATACGCAGTATTTT	CASSVQTVLTDTQYF
TRBD2	TRBV6-5	TRBJ2-1	NA	TGTGCCAGCAGGGCAGCGGGAGGGATCTACAATGAGCAGTTCTTC	CASRAAGGIYNEQFF